This T cell receptor beta chain is from a study of blood T cell repertoires in COVID-19. Looking at the study overall: The United States, Italy and Spain were the sources of the acute and convalescent COVID-19 samples. Nucleic acid was either cDNA or gDNA, and it came from T cells, B-cell-depleted T cells, or PBMCs.

The CDR3 sequence is 15 residues long. In germline, CDR1 is KGHSH, CDR2 LQKENI. After removal of 1 base from V and 6 bases from J, the junction contained 4 bases not matched to a gene. Authors' methods: Estimates of nucleated cell counts were drawn from the amplification of reference gene primers. Libraries were prepared by immunoSEQ multiplex PCR; TCRdb keeps only in-frame clonotypes and omits some of them. V and J calls plus clone size are reproduced from that table; the DNA served to infer D and trimming. The sample shows 200,000 to 250,000 clones, 80% to 90% of them seen only once. Sequencing input: peripheral blood. This chain links TRBV18 with TRBJ1-1; TRBD1 agrees at 11 bases. The TCR comes from a man in his forties or fifties who had recovered from COVID-19. CDR3 protein: CASSPQGTGGAEAFF. CDR3 in DNA: TGTGCCAGCTCACCACAGGGGACAGGGGGTGCTGAAGCTTTCTTT.